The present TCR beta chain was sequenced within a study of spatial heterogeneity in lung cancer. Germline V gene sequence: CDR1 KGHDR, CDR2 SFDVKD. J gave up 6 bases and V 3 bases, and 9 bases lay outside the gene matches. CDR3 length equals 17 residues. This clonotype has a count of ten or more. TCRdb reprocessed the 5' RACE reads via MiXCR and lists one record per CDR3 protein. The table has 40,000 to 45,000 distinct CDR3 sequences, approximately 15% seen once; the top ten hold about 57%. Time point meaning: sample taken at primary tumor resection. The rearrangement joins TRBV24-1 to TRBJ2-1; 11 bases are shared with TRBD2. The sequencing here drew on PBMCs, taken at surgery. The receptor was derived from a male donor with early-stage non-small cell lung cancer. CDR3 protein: CATSDGSSGGLINEQFF. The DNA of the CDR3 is TGTGCCACCAGTGATGGGTCTAGCGGGGGGCTGATCAATGAGCAGTTCTTC.